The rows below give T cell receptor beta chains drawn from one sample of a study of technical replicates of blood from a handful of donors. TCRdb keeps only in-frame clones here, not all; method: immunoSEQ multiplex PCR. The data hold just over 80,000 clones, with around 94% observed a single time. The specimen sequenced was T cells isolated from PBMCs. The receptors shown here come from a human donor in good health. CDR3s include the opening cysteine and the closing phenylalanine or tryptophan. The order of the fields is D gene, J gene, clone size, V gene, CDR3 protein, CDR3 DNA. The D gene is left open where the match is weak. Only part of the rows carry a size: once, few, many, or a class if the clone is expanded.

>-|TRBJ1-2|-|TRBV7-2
CASSLVAGGNYGYTF
TGTGCCAGCAGCTTAGTAGCAGGAGGGAACTATGGCTACACCTTC
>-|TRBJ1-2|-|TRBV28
CASSFKQVNYGYTF
TGTGCCAGCAGTTTTAAACAGGTTAACTATGGCTACACCTTC
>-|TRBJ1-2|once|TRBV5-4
CASSLDVELSYTF
TGTGCCAGCAGCCTGGACGTAGAATTAAGCTACACCTTC
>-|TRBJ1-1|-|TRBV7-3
CASSALQGQTEAFF
TGTGCCAGCAGCGCCCTGCAGGGACAAACCGAAGCTTTCTTT
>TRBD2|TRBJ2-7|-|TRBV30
CAWSGNSGSHEQYF
TGTGCCTGGAGTGGTAATAGCGGGAGCCACGAGCAGTACTTC
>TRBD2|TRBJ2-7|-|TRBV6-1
CAGDGGSSYEQYF
TGTGCCGGGGATGGCGGGAGCTCCTACGAGCAGTACTTC
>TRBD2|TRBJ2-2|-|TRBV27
CASSLWTSGSGELFF
TGTGCCAGCAGTTTGTGGACTAGCGGGAGCGGGGAGCTGTTTTTT
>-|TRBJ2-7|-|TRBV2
CASSDSGLSSYEQYF
TGTGCCAGCAGTGATTCGGGACTGTCGTCCTACGAGCAGTACTTC
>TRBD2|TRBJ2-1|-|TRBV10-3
CAISSKTSGAEQFF
TGTGCCATCAGTTCTAAAACTAGCGGAGCAGAGCAGTTCTTC
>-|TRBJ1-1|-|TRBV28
CASSLARFYTEAFF
TGTGCCAGCAGTTTAGCCAGGTTTTACACTGAAGCTTTCTTT
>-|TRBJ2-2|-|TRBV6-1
CASIRESVTGELFF
TGTGCCAGCATCCGGGAGTCAGTCACCGGGGAGCTGTTTTTT
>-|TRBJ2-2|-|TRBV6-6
CASKRQEYTGELFF
TGTGCCAGCAAGAGACAGGAGTACACCGGGGAGCTGTTTTTT
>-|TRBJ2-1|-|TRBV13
CASSFGTANEQFF
TGTGCCAGCAGCTTCGGGACTGCGAATGAGCAGTTCTTC
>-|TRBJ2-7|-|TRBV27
CASSFIPSYEQYF
TGTGCCAGCAGTTTTATTCCCTCCTACGAGCAGTACTTC
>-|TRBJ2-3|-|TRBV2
CASQLYAGTSTDTQYF
TGTGCCAGCCAGCTATACGCGGGAACTAGCACAGATACGCAGTATTTT
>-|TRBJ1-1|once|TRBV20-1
CSANRGTEAFF
TGCAGTGCTAATAGGGGCACTGAAGCTTTCTTT
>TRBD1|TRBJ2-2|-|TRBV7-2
CASSPGTDPGELFF
TGTGCCAGCAGCCCCGGGACAGATCCCGGGGAGCTGTTTTTT
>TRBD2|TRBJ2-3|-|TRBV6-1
CASNPAGADTQYF
TGTGCCAGCAACCCAGCGGGGGCTGATACGCAGTATTTT
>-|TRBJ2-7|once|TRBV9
CASSDGTWDSYEQYF
TGTGCCAGCAGCGACGGGACATGGGATTCCTACGAGCAGTACTTC
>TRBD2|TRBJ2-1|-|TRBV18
CASSLRSREGYNEQFF
TGTGCCAGCTCACTCCGGTCGCGGGAGGGATACAATGAGCAGTTCTTC
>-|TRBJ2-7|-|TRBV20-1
CSEFGSYEQYF
TGCAGTGAATTCGGCTCCTACGAGCAGTACTTC
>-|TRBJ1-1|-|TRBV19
CASSGVRGRGTEAFF
TGTGCCAGTAGTGGAGTCAGGGGCCGGGGCACTGAAGCTTTCTTT
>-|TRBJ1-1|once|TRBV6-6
CASSYLEWGPEAFF
TGTGCCAGCAGTTATCTTGAGTGGGGGCCTGAAGCTTTCTTT
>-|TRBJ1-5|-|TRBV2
CASRSLGELGNQPQHF
TGTGCCAGCAGGTCATTGGGAGAGTTGGGAAATCAGCCCCAGCATTTT
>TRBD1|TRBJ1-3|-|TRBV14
CASSQTGEANTIYF
TGTGCCAGCAGCCAAACAGGGGAGGCAAACACCATATATTTT
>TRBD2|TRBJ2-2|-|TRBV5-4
CASSSGSDTGELFF
TGTGCCAGCAGTAGCGGGAGCGACACCGGGGAGCTGTTTTTT
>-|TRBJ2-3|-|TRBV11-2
CASSLWPRTDASTDTQYF
TGTGCCAGCAGCTTATGGCCCCGGACAGATGCTTCAACAGATACGCAGTATTTT
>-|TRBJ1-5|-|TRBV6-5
CASSYGRNQPQHF
TGTGCCAGCAGTTACGGCAGGAATCAGCCCCAGCATTTT
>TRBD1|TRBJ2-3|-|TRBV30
CAWTRGDRGTDTQYF
TGTGCCTGGACCCGGGGAGACAGGGGGACCGATACGCAGTATTTT
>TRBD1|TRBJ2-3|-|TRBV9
CASSAYAGTGSTDTQYF
TGTGCCAGCAGCGCATATGCCGGGACAGGGTCCACAGATACGCAGTATTTT
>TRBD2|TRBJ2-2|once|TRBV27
CASSLVPSGRIRDGELFF
TGTGCCAGCAGTTTAGTTCCTAGCGGGAGGATCAGGGACGGGGAGCTGTTTTTT
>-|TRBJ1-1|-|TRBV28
CASSFNTPPNTEAFF
TGTGCCAGCAGTTTTAATACACCCCCAAACACTGAAGCTTTCTTT
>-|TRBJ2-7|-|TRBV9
CASSVEGGSSYEQYF
TGTGCCAGCAGCGTAGAAGGGGGTAGCTCCTACGAGCAGTACTTC
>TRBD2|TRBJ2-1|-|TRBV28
CASSLSGSDNEQFF
TGTGCCAGCAGTTTAAGCGGGAGCGACAATGAGCAGTTCTTC
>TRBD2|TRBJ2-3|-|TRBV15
CATSGQAGAGADTQYF
TGTGCCACCAGCGGGCAAGCGGGAGCTGGGGCAGATACGCAGTATTTT
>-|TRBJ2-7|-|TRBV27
CASSLLHSYEQYF
TGTGCCAGCAGTTTATTACACTCCTACGAGCAGTACTTC
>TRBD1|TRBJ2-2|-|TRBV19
CASSLTGTGLGELFF
TGTGCCAGTAGTCTAACCGGGACAGGACTCGGGGAGCTGTTTTTT
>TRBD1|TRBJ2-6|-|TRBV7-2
CASSLDSGTGGSGANVLTF
TGTGCCAGCAGCTTAGACTCCGGGACAGGGGGCTCTGGGGCCAACGTCCTGACTTTC
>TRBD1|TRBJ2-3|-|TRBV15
CATSKQTGTGTDTQYF
TGTGCCACCAGCAAACAAACCGGGACAGGGACAGATACGCAGTATTTT
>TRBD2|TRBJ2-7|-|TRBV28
CASSPIAGVGYEQYF
TGTGCCAGCAGTCCCATAGCGGGAGTAGGATACGAGCAGTACTTC
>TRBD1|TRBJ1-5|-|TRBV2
CASSAQGARQPQHF
TGTGCCAGCAGCGCCCAGGGGGCTCGACAGCCCCAGCATTTT
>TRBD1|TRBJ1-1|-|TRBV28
CASTPLTGGHTEAFF
TGTGCCAGCACCCCCTTGACAGGGGGTCACACTGAAGCTTTCTTT
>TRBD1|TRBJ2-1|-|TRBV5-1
CASSLNPGTGDNEQFF
TGCGCCAGCAGCTTGAATCCCGGGACAGGGGACAATGAGCAGTTCTTC
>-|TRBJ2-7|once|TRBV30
CAGKGGAYEQYF
TGTGCCGGGAAGGGAGGTGCCTACGAGCAGTACTTC
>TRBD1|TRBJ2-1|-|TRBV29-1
CSVETGDNEQFF
TGCAGCGTTGAGACAGGGGACAATGAGCAGTTCTTC
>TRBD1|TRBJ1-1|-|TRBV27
CASSLMGQYTEAFF
TGTGCCAGCTCCTTAATGGGACAGTACACTGAAGCTTTCTTT
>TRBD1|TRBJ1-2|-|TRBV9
CASSPSREDRDYGYTF
TGTGCCAGCAGCCCCAGTCGCGAGGACAGGGATTATGGCTACACCTTC
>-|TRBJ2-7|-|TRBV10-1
CASTPVRVDYEQYF
TGCGCCAGCACCCCCGTCAGGGTGGACTACGAGCAGTACTTC
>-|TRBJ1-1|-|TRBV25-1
CASSEWGRGNTEAFF
TGTGCCAGCAGTGAATGGGGGAGGGGGAACACTGAAGCTTTCTTT
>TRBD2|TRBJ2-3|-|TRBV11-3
CASSLVAGAADTQYF
TGTGCCAGCAGCTTAGTAGCGGGAGCTGCTGATACGCAGTATTTT
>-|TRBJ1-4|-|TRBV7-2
CASSIPGEPDGKLFF
TGTGCCAGCAGTATTCCGGGAGAGCCAGATGGAAAACTGTTTTTT
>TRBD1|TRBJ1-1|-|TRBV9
CASSPSTGFNTEAFF
TGTGCCAGCAGCCCCTCGACAGGGTTTAACACTGAAGCTTTCTTT
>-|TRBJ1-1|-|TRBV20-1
CSVRGNTEAFF
TGCAGTGTTCGGGGGAACACTGAAGCTTTCTTT